This TCR beta chain appears in the sequencing data of a study of prognosis after radiotherapy for stage I lung cancer. Study background: At a biologically effective dose of at least 100 Gy and in 3 to 5 fractions, SBRT was the radiotherapy delivered.

Other malignancies, prior chemotherapy and prior radiotherapy were absent in all patients, each of whom was node-negative on CT and PET/CT. CDR3 length: 12 amino acids. Per germline, CDR1 WSHSY and CDR2 SAAADI. Trimming stripped 6 bases from V and 3 bases from J, with 8 bases between. Overall study results and limits: Post-treatment Shannon entropy following stereotactic body radiation therapy was lower among patients who developed distant metastases. Unique TCR clone counts fell after stereotactic body radiation therapy, median roughly 10,000 versus 7,000.

This clonotype showed up just a few times. The antigen remains undetermined. Template was genomic DNA; TCR beta CDR3 amplified in two multiplex PCR rounds. Specific primers for each TRBV and TRBJ gene were what first-round PCR used. TCRdb analysed the multiplex PCR reads with MiXCR anew, one entry per CDR3 protein. This sample yields approximately 51,000 distinct CDR3 sequences, of which roughly 36% are seen a single time; roughly 9.4% belongs to the top ten. J is TRBJ1-1 and V is TRBV10-2, with D unclear. The sequencing used PBMCs, collected before or after stereotactic body radiation therapy (not recorded which). This receptor was obtained from a donor over 45 with non-small cell lung cancer. DNA of the CDR3: TGCGCCAGCAGAGGAGATGACACTGAAGCTTTCTTT. This codes for CASRGDDTEAFF.